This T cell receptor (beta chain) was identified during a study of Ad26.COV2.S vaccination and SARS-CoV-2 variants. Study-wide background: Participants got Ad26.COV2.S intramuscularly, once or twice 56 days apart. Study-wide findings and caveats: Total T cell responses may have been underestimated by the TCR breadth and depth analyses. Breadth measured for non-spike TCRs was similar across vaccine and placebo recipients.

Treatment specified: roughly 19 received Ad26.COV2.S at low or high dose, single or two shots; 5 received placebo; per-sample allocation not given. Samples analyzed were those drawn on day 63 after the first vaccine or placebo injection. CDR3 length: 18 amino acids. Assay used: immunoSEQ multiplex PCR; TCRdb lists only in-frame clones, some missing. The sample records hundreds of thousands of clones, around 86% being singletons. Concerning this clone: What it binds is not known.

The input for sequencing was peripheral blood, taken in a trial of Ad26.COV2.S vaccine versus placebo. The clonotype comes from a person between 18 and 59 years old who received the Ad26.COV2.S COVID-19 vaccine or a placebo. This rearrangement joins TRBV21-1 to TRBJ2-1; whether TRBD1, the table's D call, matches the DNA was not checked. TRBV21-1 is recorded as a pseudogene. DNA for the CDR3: TGTGCCAGCAGCAAAGTACCACGTGGGCTAAGCTCCTACAATGAGCAGTTCTTC. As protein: CASSKVPRGLSSYNEQFF.